The 7 T cell receptor beta chains in this list originate from one sample, sequenced in a study of T cells in Graves' hyperthyroidism and ophthalmopathy (dated by TCRdb to about 2019). Preparation of the library involved multiplex PCR. The run used an Illumina HiSeq 2000. The TCR beta CDR3 regions were amplified from RNA transcripts. A first-round RT-PCR of the TCR CDR3 used the HTBI primer set with the Qiagen OneStep RT-PCR kit. Using fastp at Q25 and MiXCR, TCRdb reprocessed the public reads and kept productive beta chains. CDR3 protein duplicates are merged, each entry listing the most common genes and DNA. This sample comprises fewer than 750,000 distinct CDR3 sequences, approximately 14% of them detected only once. Of the sample, around 13% falls within the top ten clones. Material for sequencing was blood. The source is a woman aged 45 to 65 with Graves' ophthalmopathy.

This clonotype was detected ten times or more. The junction and the germline gene differ at one end; a read error may be behind it. V gene TRBV10-3 combines with J gene TRBJ1-5, with D maybe TRBD1 (6 bases). The V gene's germline CDR1 is ENHRY and CDR2 SYGVKD. The CDR3 is made up of 15 amino acids. The CDR3 DNA is TGTGCCATCAGTGAGGACAGGAGTAGCACTCAGCCCCAGCATTTT. The encoded protein is CAISEDRSSTQPQHF.

The chain combines TRBV6-2 or TRBV6-3 with TRBJ2-7; D is undetermined. Trimming took 2 bases from V and 4 from J, leaving 9 bases between them. The CDR3 consists of 13 residues. In germline, CDR1 is MNHEY, CDR2 SVGEGT. The CDR3 protein is CASSYADVYEQYF. The CDR3 DNA reads TGTGCCAGCAGTTACGCGGACGTATACGAGCAGTACTTC.

There are many counts of this clonotype. The chain links TRBV28 to TRBJ1-2; no definite D call. The CDR3 runs 12 residues. CDR1 is MDHEN, CDR2 SYDVKM, per germline. V was clipped by 2 bases and J by 5 bases, with 6 bases between them. CDR3 DNA: TGTGCCAGCAGTTTAGTTGAGTATGGCTACACCTTC. Amino acids: CASSLVEYGYTF.

Ten or more counts support this clonotype. The chain recombines TRBV9 with TRBJ2-7, with 7 bases aligning to TRBD1. V trimming: 3 bases; J trimming: 0 bases; junction bases outside the gene matches: 9. CDR1 is SGDLS and CDR2 is YYNGEE in the germline V gene. The CDR3 has 16 residues. The CDR3 reads CASSARGDSLSYEQYF. The DNA of the CDR3 is TGTGCCAGCAGCGCTAGAGGGGACAGTCTCTCCTACGAGCAGTACTTC.

The chain joins TRBV3-1 to TRBJ2-1, with 11 bases fitting TRBD2. The CDR3 is 16 residues long. Per the germline V gene, CDR1 is LGHDT and CDR2 is YNNKEL (reference sequence). J gave up 6 bases and V 0 bases, and 4 bases lay outside the gene matches. As DNA, the CDR3 is TGTGCCAGCAGCCAAGATAGCGGGAGGGCCATCAATGAGCAGTTCTTC. Amino acids: CASSQDSGRAINEQFF.

In its sample, this clonotype was seen many times. The rearrangement links TRBV7-3 to TRBJ2-1, with D possibly matching TRBD2 (6 bases). V gave up 2 bases and J gave up 6 bases, with 11 bases separating them. The germline CDR1 and CDR2 sequences are SGHTA and FQGTGA. The CDR3 spans 14 residues. The CDR3 spells CASSLRASVNEQFF. Here the CDR3 DNA reads TGTGCCAGCAGCTTACGGGCTAGCGTCAATGAGCAGTTCTTC.

This clonotype was seen repeatedly, ten times or more. The V gene is TRBV27, the J gene TRBJ2-1; TRBD2 matches 8 bases. The CDR3 spans 13 residues. Losses at the gene ends were 8 bases for V and 5 bases for J; bases not matched to a gene: 5. Germline CDR1 MNHEY, CDR2 SMNVEV (reference sequence). The CDR3 protein is CASATSGNNEQFF. The CDR3 bases are TGTGCCAGCGCCACTAGCGGCAACAATGAGCAGTTCTTC.